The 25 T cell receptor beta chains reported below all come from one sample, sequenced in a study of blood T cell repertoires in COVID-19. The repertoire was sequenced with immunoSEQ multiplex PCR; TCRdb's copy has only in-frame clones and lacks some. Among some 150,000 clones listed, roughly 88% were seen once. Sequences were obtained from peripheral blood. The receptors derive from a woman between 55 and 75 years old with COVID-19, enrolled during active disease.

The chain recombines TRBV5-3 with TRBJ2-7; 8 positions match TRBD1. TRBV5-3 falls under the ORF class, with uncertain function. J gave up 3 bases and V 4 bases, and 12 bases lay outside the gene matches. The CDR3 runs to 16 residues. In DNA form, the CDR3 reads TGTGCCAGAAGCGGCCCAGGGGGCGGGCGACTCTACGAGCAGTACTTC. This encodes CARSGPGGGRLYEQYF.

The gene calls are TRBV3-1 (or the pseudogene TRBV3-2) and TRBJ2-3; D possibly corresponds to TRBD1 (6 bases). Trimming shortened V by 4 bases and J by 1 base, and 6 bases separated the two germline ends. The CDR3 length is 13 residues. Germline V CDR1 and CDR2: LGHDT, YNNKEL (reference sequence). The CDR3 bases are TGTGCCAGCAGCCCAGGGGGCACAGATACGCAGTATTTT. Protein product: CASSPGGTDTQYF.

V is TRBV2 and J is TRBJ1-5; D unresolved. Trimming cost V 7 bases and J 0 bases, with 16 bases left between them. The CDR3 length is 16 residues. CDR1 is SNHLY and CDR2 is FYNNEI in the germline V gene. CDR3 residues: CASTNEGGYSNQPQHF. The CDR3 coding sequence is TGTGCCAGCACCAATGAGGGAGGCTATAGCAATCAGCCCCAGCATTTT.

CDR3 protein: CASSETTGERQPQHF. The DNA of the CDR3 is TGTGCCAGCAGTGAAACCACAGGGGAGCGCCAGCCCCAGCATTTT. This chain joins TRBV6-1 and TRBJ1-5; 7 nucleotides match TRBD1. In germline, CDR1 is MNHNS, CDR2 SASEGT. This CDR3 spans 15 amino acids. The ends lost 2 bases at V and 7 bases at J; junction bases unmatched: 8.

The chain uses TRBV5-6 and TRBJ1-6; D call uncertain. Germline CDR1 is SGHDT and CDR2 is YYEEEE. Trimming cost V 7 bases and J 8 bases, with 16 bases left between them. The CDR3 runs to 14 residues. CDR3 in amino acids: CASGIGWRDSPLHF. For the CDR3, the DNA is TGTGCCAGCGGAATCGGATGGCGGGATTCACCCCTCCACTTT.

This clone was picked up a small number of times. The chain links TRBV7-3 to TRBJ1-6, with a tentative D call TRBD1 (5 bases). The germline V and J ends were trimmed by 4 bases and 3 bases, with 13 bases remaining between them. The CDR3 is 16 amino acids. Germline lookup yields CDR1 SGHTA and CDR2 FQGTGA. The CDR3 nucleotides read TGTGCCAGCAGCTCCGACAGCCCGATCTATAATTCACCCCTCCACTTT. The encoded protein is CASSSDSPIYNSPLHF.

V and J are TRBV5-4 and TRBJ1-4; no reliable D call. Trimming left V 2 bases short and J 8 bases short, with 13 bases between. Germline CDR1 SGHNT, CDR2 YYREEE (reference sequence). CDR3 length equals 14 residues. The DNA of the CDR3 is TGTGCCAGCAGCTTCGGACTCGCAAGGGAAAAACTGTTTTTT. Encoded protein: CASSFGLAREKLFF.

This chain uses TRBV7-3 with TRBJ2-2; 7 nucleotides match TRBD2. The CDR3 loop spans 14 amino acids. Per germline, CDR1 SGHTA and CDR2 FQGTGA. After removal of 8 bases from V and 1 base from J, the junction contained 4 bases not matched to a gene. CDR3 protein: CASRPGGNTGELFF. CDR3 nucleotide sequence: TGTGCCAGCCGGCCGGGGGGGAACACCGGGGAGCTGTTTTTT.

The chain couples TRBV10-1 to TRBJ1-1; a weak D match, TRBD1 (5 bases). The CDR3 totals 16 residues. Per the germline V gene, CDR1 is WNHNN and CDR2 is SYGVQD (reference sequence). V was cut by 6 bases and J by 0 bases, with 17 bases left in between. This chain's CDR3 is CASRSKRTTLNTEAFF. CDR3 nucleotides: TGCGCCAGCAGATCTAAGAGGACAACCTTGAACACTGAAGCTTTCTTT.

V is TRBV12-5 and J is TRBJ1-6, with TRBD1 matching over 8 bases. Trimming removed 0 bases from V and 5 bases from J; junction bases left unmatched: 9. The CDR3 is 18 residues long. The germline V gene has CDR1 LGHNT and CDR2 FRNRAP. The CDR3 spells CASGLVRTGPNNNSPLHF. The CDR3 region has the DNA TGTGCTAGTGGTTTGGTTCGGACAGGGCCAAACAATAATTCACCCCTCCACTTT.

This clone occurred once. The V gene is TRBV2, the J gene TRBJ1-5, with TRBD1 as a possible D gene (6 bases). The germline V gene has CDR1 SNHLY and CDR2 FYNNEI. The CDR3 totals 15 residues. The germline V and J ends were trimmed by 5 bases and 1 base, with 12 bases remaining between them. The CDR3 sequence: CASSQDSGSNQPQHF. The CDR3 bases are TGTGCCAGCAGTCAGGACAGTGGGAGCAATCAGCCCCAGCATTTT.

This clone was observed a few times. The DNA of the CDR3 is TGTGCCAGCAGCCCAGACAGGGCTGATCAGCCCCAGCATTTT. This codes for CASSPDRADQPQHF. The chain has TRBV2 and TRBJ1-5, with 7 bases matching TRBD1. The junction had 7 bases not matched to a gene; V was cut back by 6 bases and J by 5 bases. From germline, CDR1 is SNHLY and CDR2 FYNNEI. This CDR3 comprises 14 residues.

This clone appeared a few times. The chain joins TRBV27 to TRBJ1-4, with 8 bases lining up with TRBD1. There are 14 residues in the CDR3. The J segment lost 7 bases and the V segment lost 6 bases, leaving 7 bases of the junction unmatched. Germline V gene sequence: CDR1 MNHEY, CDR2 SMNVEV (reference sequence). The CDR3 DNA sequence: TGTGCCAGCAGCCCCGACAGGGGAGCTGAAAAACTGTTTTTT. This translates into CASSPDRGAEKLFF.

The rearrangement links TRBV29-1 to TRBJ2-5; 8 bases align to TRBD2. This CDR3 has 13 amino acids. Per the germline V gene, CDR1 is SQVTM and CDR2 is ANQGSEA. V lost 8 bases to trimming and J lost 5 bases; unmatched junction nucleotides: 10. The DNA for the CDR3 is TGCAGCATATCCTCGGGGGGGTGGGAGACCCAGTACTTC. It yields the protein CSISSGGWETQYF.

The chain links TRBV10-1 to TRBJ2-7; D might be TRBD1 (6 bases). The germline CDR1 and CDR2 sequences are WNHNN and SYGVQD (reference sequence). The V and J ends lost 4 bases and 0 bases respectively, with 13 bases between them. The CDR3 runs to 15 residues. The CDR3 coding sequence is TGCGCCAGCAGTGTGTCGGACAGTAGCTCCTACGAGCAGTACTTC. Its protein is CASSVSDSSSYEQYF.

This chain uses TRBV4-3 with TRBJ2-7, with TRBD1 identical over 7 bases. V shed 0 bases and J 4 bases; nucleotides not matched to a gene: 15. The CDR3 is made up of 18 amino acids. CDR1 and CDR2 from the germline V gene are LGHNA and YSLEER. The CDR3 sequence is CASSQEAPTSSRGYEQYF. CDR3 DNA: TGCGCCAGCAGCCAAGAAGCGCCGACATCGTCCAGGGGGTACGAGCAGTACTTC.

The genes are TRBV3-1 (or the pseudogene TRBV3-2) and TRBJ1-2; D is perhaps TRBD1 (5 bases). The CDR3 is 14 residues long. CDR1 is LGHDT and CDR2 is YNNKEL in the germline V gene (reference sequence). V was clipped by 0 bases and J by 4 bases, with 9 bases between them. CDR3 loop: CASSQDRQTYGYTF. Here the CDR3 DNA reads TGTGCCAGCAGCCAAGACCGACAGACCTATGGCTACACCTTC.

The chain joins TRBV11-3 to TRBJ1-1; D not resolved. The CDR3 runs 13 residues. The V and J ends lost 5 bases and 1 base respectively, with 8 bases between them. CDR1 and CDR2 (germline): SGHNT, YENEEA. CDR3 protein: CASSQTRNTEAFF. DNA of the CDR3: TGTGCCAGCAGCCAAACAAGGAACACTGAAGCTTTCTTT. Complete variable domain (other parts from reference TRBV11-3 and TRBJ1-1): EAGVVQSPRYKIIEKKQPVAFWCNPISGHNTLYWYLQNLGQGPELLIRYENEEAVDDSQLPKDRFSAERLKGVDSTLKIQPAELGDSAVYLCASSQTRNTEAFFGQGTRLTVV.

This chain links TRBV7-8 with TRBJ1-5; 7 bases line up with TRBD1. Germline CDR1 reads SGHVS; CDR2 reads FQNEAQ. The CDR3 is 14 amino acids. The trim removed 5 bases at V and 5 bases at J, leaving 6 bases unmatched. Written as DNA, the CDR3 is TGTGCCAGCAGCCCTCCAGGGGGACATCAGCCCCAGCATTTT. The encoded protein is CASSPPGGHQPQHF.

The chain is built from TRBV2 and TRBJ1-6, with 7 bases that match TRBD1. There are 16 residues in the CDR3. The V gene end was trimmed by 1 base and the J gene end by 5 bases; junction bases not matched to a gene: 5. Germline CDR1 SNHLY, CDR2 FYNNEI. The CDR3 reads CASSEGGQQNNSPLHF. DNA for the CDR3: TGTGCCAGCAGTGAAGGGGGACAGCAGAATAATTCACCCCTCCACTTT.

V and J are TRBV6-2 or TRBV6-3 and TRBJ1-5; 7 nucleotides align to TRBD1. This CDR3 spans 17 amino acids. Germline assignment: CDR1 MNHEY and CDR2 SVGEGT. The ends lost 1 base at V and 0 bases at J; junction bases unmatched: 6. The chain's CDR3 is CASSYFGTVYSNQPQHF. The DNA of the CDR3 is TGTGCCAGCAGTTACTTCGGGACAGTGTATAGCAATCAGCCCCAGCATTTT.

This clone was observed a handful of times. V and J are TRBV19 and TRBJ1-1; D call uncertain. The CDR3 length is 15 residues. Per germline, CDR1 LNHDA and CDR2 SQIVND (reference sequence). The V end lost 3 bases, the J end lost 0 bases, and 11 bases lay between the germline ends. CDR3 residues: CASSINGMMNTEAFF. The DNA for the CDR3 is TGTGCCAGTAGTATTAACGGGATGATGAACACTGAAGCTTTCTTT.

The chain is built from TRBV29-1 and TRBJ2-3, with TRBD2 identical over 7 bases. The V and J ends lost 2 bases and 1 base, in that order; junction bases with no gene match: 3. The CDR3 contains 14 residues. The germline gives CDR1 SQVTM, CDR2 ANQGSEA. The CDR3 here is CSVEPAGGTDTQYF. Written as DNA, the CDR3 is TGCAGCGTTGAACCCGCGGGGGGCACAGATACGCAGTATTTT.

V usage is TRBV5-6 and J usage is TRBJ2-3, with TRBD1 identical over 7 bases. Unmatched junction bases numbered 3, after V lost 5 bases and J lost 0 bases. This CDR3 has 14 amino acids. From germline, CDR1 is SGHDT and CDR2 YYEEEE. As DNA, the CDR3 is TGTGCCAGCAGGGACAGGAGAAGCACAGATACGCAGTATTTT. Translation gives CASRDRRSTDTQYF.

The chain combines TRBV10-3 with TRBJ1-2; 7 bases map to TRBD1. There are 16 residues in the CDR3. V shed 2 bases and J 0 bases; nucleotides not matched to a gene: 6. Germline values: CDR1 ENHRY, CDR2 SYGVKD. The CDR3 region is CAISETHRGPNYGYTF. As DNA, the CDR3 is TGTGCCATCAGTGAGACCCACAGGGGCCCTAACTATGGCTACACCTTC.